The TCR beta chain under discussion was sequenced for a study of blood T cell repertoires in COVID-19. Study context: Italy, Spain and the United States were the sources of the convalescent and acute COVID-19 samples.

This CDR3 spans 16 amino acids. Germline V gene data show CDR1 as SGHTA and CDR2 as FQGTGA. V shed 2 bases and J 0 bases; nucleotides not matched to a gene: 1. Sequenced by immunoSEQ multiplex PCR; TCRdb stores in-frame clones only, minus some. This sample carries 45,000 to 65,000 clones, about four fifths of them seen once, and the ten largest clones take approximately 27%. Patients from Seattle were sampled longitudinally, starting during active infection. The chain has TRBV7-3 and TRBJ2-2; 9 bases are a match to TRBD2. Source material: peripheral blood. The clonotype was recovered from a woman of 80 years or more with COVID-19, enrolled during active disease. For the CDR3, the DNA is TGTGCCAGCAGCTTAGGACTAGCGCCGAACACCGGGGAGCTGTTTTTT. Encoded protein: CASSLGLAPNTGELFF.